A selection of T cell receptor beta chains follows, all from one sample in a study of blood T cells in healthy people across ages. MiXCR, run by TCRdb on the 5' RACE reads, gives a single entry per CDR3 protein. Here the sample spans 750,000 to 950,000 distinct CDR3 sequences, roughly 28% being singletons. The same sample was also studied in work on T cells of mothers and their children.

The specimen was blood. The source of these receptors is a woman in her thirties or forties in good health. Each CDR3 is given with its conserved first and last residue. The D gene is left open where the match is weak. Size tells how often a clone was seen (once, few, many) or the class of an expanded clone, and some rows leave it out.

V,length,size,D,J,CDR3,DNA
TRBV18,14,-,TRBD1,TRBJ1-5,CASSGGTAREPQHF,TGTGCCAGCTCCGGCGGGACAGCGCGGGAGCCCCAGCATTTT
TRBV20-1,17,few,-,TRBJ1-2,CSAPPSLVRGTNYGYTF,TGCAGTGCTCCCCCTTCACTTGTTCGGGGCACTAACTATGGCTACACCTTC
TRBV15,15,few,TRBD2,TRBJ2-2,CATSRLAENTGELFF,TGTGCCACCAGCAGACTAGCGGAGAACACCGGGGAGCTGTTTTTT
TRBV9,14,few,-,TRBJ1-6,CASSMDSSNSPLHF,TGTGCCAGCAGCATGGACAGTTCAAATTCACCCCTCCACTTT
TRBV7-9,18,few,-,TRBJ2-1,CASSFPREKSVTYNEQFF,TGTGCCAGCAGCTTCCCGAGGGAAAAGTCCGTCACCTACAATGAGCAGTTCTTC
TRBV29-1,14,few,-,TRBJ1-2,CSVDPLQDLDGYTF,TGCAGCGTTGACCCTTTACAGGACCTCGATGGCTACACCTTC
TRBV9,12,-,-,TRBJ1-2,CASSKQDYGYTF,TGTGCCAGCAGCAAGCAGGACTATGGCTACACCTTC
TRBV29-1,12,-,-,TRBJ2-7,CSVNQAGDEQYF,TGCAGCGTCAATCAGGCAGGGGACGAGCAGTACTTC
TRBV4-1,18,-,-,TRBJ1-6,CASSFSWGGGSDNSPLHF,TGCGCCAGCAGTTTCTCCTGGGGGGGCGGTAGCGATAATTCACCCCTCCACTTT
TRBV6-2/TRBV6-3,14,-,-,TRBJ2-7,CAGSYGGSSYERYF,TGTGCCGGCAGTTACGGGGGAAGCTCCTACGAGCGGTACTTC
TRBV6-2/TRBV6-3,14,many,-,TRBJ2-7,CASRYRDNYYEQYF,TGTGCCAGCAGATACCGGGACAATTACTACGAGCAGTACTTC
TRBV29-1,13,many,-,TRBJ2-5,CSERAQNQETQYF,TGCAGCGAGCGAGCCCAAAACCAAGAGACCCAGTACTTC
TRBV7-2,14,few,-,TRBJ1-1,CASSLASQNTEAFF,TGTGCCAGCAGCTTAGCCTCACAGAACACTGAAGCTTTCTTT
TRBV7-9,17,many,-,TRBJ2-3,CASSPEGQILGTDTQYF,TGTGCCAGCAGCCCCGAAGGACAGATCCTTGGCACAGATACGCAGTATTTT
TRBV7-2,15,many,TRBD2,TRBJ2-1,CASSLSLAGGNEQFF,TGTGCCAGCAGCTTATCACTAGCGGGGGGGAATGAGCAGTTCTTC
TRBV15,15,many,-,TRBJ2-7,CATSRLGTLGGEQYF,TGTGCCACCAGCAGATTAGGGACTCTGGGGGGCGAGCAGTACTTC
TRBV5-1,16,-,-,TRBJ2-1,CASSLVPGLTYNEQFF,TGCGCCAGCAGCTTGGTGCCGGGTTTGACCTACAATGAGCAGTTCTTC
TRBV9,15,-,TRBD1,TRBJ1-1,CASSLTGGQDTEAFF,TGTGCCAGCAGCTTGACAGGGGGGCAAGACACTGAAGCTTTCTTT
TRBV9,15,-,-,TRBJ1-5,CASSVGGLSNQPQHF,TGTGCCAGCAGCGTAGGGGGACTTAGCAATCAGCCCCAGCATTTT
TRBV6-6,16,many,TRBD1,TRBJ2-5,CASKGWAGGGRETQYF,TGTGCCAGCAAAGGTTGGGCAGGGGGCGGAAGGGAGACCCAGTACTTC
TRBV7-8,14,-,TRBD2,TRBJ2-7,CASSPGTSWREQYF,TGTGCCAGCAGCCCCGGGACTAGTTGGCGAGAGCAGTACTTC
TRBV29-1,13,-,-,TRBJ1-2,CSVEGGSCYGYTF,TGCAGCGTTGAAGGCGGATCCTGCTATGGCTACACCTTC
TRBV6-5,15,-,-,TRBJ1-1,CASSYSGQLNTEAFF,TGTGCCAGCAGTTACTCTGGACAGTTGAACACTGAAGCTTTCTTT
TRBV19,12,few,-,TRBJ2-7,CASSIARGEQYF,TGTGCCAGTAGTATAGCGCGGGGCGAGCAGTACTTC
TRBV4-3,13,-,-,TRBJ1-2,CASSQRDTDGYTF,TGCGCCAGCAGCCAACGCGACACTGATGGCTACACCTTC
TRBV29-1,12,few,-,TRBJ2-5,CSVERGSETQYF,TGCAGCGTTGAAAGGGGCTCGGAGACCCAGTACTTC
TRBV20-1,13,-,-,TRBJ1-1,CSARDGGQLEAFF,TGCAGTGCTAGAGATGGGGGTCAGCTTGAAGCTTTCTTT
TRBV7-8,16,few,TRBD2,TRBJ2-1,CASSPTGERGGNEQFF,TGTGCCAGCAGCCCTACTGGGGAGCGGGGTGGGAATGAGCAGTTCTTC
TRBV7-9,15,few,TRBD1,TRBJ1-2,CASSPRQGENYGYTF,TGTGCCAGCAGCCCTCGACAGGGGGAGAACTATGGCTACACCTTC
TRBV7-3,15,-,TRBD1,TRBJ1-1,CASSLGTEWMNEAFF,TGTGCCAGCAGCTTGGGGACAGAGTGGATGAATGAAGCTTTCTTT
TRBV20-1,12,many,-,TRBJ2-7,CSARKGVSEQYF,TGCAGTGCTAGAAAGGGAGTCAGCGAGCAGTACTTC
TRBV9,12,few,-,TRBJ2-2,CASSVSSGELFF,TGTGCCAGCAGCGTATCCTCCGGGGAGCTGTTTTTT
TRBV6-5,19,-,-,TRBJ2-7,CASSYPRGGGGVLGYEQYF,TGTGCCAGCAGTTACCCCAGGGGAGGGGGCGGGGTGTTGGGTTACGAGCAGTACTTC
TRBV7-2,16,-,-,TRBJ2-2,CASSPTGQVNTGELFF,TGTGCCAGCAGCCCGACGGGGCAGGTCAACACCGGGGAGCTGTTTTTT
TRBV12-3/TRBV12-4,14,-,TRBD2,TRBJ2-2,CASRVAGNTGELFF,TGTGCCAGCAGGGTAGCGGGGAACACCGGGGAGCTGTTTTTT
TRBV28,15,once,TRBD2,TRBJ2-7,CASRPSPGLAGAYYF,TGTGCCAGCAGACCGAGCCCCGGACTAGCGGGGGCCTATTACTTC
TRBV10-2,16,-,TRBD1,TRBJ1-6,CASSDAGGSYNSPLHF,TGCGCCAGCAGTGATGCAGGGGGCTCCTATAATTCACCCCTCCACTTT
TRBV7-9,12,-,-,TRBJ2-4,CASSAQRVIQYF,TGTGCCAGCAGCGCACAGAGGGTCATTCAGTACTTC
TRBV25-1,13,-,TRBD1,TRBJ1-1,CASRTGVETEAFF,TGTGCCAGCAGGACAGGGGTAGAAACTGAAGCTTTCTTT
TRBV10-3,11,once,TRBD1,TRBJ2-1,CAIRGTGEQFF,TGTGCCATCAGGGGGACAGGTGAGCAGTTCTTC
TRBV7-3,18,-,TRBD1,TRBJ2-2,CASSLTRPGGGSTGELFF,TGTGCCAGCAGCTTAACGCGGCCAGGGGGCGGCAGCACCGGGGAGCTGTTTTTT